These T cell receptor beta chains were read from a single sample in a study of T-cell memory formation after mild COVID-19. From the 5' RACE reads, TCRdb called clonotypes with MiXCR, one entry per CDR3 protein. The profile shows roughly 600,000 distinct CDR3 sequences, more than 15% of them singletons. The specimen was PBMCs or a T cell subset sorted from them (not recorded which). The receptors derive from an adult woman who had mild COVID-19 (a few samples of this study predate the infection). Cell type and time point are not known. CDR3s leave out the opening cysteine and the closing phenylalanine or tryptophan. The order of the fields is V gene, J gene, CDR3 protein.

>TRBV10-3|TRBJ2-5
AIRPEGGETQY
>TRBV6-1|TRBJ2-3
ASSFISDQSGRGTDTQY
>TRBV7-9|TRBJ2-7
ASSLAGPPRWGSYEQY
>TRBV7-8|TRBJ2-2
ASSQKVLAITGELF
>TRBV19|TRBJ2-5
ASSIFGQETQY
>TRBV6-5|TRBJ1-1
ASSYSTWGTEAF
>TRBV4-1|TRBJ1-5
ASSQRDGGNQPQH
>TRBV7-9|TRBJ2-1
ASSPETSYNEQF
>TRBV5-1|TRBJ1-2
ASSLKDKGLYGYT
>TRBV5-6|TRBJ1-2
ASSPHSGFLSLNYGYT
>TRBV5-1|TRBJ1-5
ASSSDLNQPQH
>TRBV9|TRBJ2-1
ASSDLGLAGYGEQF
>TRBV29-1|TRBJ2-1
SVERGGDNEQF
>TRBV6-2/TRBV6-3|TRBJ2-5
ASSYRLEETQY
>TRBV24-1|TRBJ2-1
ATSDRTGSSYNEQF
>TRBV7-9|TRBJ2-5
ASTTVAGGPQETQY
>TRBV24-1|TRBJ2-1
ATSDLTGGSSYNEQF
>TRBV7-2|TRBJ2-7
ASSLLTTSGSREQY
>TRBV7-3|TRBJ2-1
ASSLRAGGPNEQF
>TRBV20-1|TRBJ2-1
CARSGTLSYNEQF
>TRBV5-1|TRBJ2-1
ASSSPAEQF
>TRBV12-5|TRBJ1-5
ASIRGEGNQPQH
>TRBV5-1|TRBJ2-7
ASSSDNPPYEQY
>TRBV6-6|TRBJ1-2
ASTRGQEPEGYT
>TRBV5-6|TRBJ2-5
ASSASGAGETQY
>TRBV12-3/TRBV12-4|TRBJ2-1
ASSFNQAPSEQF
>TRBV6-1|TRBJ1-2
ASSEMRGKGNYGYT
>TRBV12-5|TRBJ2-7
AITGKTYEQY
>TRBV20-1|TRBJ1-1
SARETGDTEAF
>TRBV29-1|TRBJ2-3
SVETGAKVDTQY
>TRBV23-1|TRBJ2-7
ASSQPPPGLDYEQY
>TRBV25-1|TRBJ1-2
ASSEEDGHYGYT
>TRBV4-1|TRBJ1-3
ASSQDIGGRRSGNTIY
>TRBV24-1|TRBJ1-4
ATSDPRATGGTNEKLF
>TRBV20-1|TRBJ2-7
SAIEMAAQSGYEQY
>TRBV12-3/TRBV12-4|TRBJ2-1
ASSWTSGNNEQF
>TRBV12-3/TRBV12-4|TRBJ2-5
ASTIRRGPQETQY
>TRBV2|TRBJ2-3
ASSVIGKVLGDTQY
>TRBV10-3|TRBJ1-2
AISDDRDYGYT
>TRBV12-3/TRBV12-4|TRBJ1-4
ASSLTGRLGEKLF
>TRBV2|TRBJ2-7
ASRDRGYEQY
>TRBV5-1|TRBJ1-6
ASSPGQENNSPLH
>TRBV7-6|TRBJ2-7
ASSSPGQGEGSYEQY
>TRBV2|TRBJ1-5
ASSEARGQGSQPQH
>TRBV24-1|TRBJ2-5
ATSDLPEAGQETQY
>TRBV5-1|TRBJ1-1
ASSSNSGGAF
>TRBV5-1|TRBJ2-7
ASSLAGQMYEQY
>TRBV7-9|TRBJ2-3
ASSPSRRASTDTQY